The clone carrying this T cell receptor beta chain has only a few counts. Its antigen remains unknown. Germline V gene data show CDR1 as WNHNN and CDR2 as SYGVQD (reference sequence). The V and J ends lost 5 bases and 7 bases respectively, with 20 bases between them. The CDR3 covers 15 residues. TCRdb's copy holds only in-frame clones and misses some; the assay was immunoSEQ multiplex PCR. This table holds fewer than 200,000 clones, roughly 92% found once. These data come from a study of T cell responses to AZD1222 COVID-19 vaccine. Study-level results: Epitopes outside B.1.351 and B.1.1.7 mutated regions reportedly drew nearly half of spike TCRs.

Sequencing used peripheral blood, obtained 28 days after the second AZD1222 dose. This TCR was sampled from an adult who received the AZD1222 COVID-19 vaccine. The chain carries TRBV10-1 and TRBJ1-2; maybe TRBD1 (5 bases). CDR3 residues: CASSNHRKSKFGYTF. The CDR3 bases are TGCGCCAGCAGTAACCACAGGAAAAGCAAGTTTGGCTACACCTTC.